This T cell receptor beta chain emerged from a study of T-cell reconstitution after alpha-beta-depleted transplantation in children. TCRbeta library construction was performed incorporating unique molecular identifiers. TCRdb re-called the PCR reads with MiXCR, one entry per CDR3 protein. The data show about 610,000 distinct CDR3 sequences, 8% to 11% seen once. Deletions cut 10 bases from V and 4 bases from J, with 14 bases between. There are 13 residues in the CDR3. Germline assignment: CDR1 MNHEY and CDR2 SVGEGT. The chain links TRBV6-2 or TRBV6-3 to TRBJ2-4, with D uncertain. The sample here was PBMCs from the stem cell graft donor, taken from the stem cell graft. The sequence came from a human donor who donated a stem cell graft to a child with acute myeloid leukemia. CDR3 protein: CATNGNMKNIQYF. DNA of the CDR3: TGTGCCACCAATGGGAACATGAAAAACATTCAGTACTTC.